This TCR beta chain emerged from a study of T cell repertoires in urothelial bladder cancer (dated by TCRdb to about 2019). Notes on the research overall: Of the roughly 12 resected lesions, three were clinically staged as cT0, three as cTa, three as cT1 and three as cT2 or greater. TCR repertoire clonality in bladder tumors was compared with TCR repertoire clonality in benign bladder inflammation. A total of approximately 13 patients who had bladder lesions and were undergoing transurethral resection were prospectively identified. Eleven to twelve resected bladder lesions were studied, comprising urothelial carcinoma (UC+) and benign (UC-) specimens. The research as a whole found: Urothelial carcinoma specimens contained fewer T cells than benign specimens, with a median of around 5,600 versus 24,000. Median tumor infiltrating lymphocyte percentage was more than 1.5% in carcinoma specimens and approximately 13% in benign specimens. A single T-cell clone reached up to about 17% of infiltrating lymphocytes in carcinoma specimens, compared with approximately 1.9% in benign specimens.

The TCR beta chain CDR3 region was sequenced with the immunoSEQ assay. Per the original workflow: T-cell fraction, clonal dominance and maximum TCR clone frequency were calculated for each specimen. TCRdb retrieved this table from immuneACCESS and kept in-frame rearrangements only. Not all clones are present; in checked studies, unresolved V genes account for under half, and no reason is known for the remainder. For V, J and clone size, that table is used; D and trimming come from the DNA. The sample table shows roughly 1,300 clones, and roughly 70% are seen once. Around 30% of the sample is taken by the ten largest. A distance of 5 bases separates the germline ends of V and J, which lose 1 base and 3 bases respectively. The germline V gene yields SGHRS for CDR1 and YFSETQ for CDR2. Including cysteine and phenylalanine, the CDR3 has 12 amino acids. Only CDR3 DNA remains: 36 bases, in frame from the first base.

Bladder lesion specimens were obtained at transurethral resection and were stored at -80C. DNA was isolated from bladder specimens obtained during transurethral resection. This clone registers as large (0.1 to 1%) within its sample. The antigen it recognizes is unknown. Base qualities are not recorded, but no much larger clone differs from it by a single base. The chain was built from TRBV5-1 and TRBJ2-7; a confident D gene designation cannot be given. The clonotype originates from a human donor with urothelial carcinoma. The sample consisted of tumor-infiltrating cells from bladder cancer. The CDR3 region: CASSLRSYEQYF. The DNA is as follows: TGCGCCAGCAGCTTGCGGAGCTACGAGCAGTACTTC.